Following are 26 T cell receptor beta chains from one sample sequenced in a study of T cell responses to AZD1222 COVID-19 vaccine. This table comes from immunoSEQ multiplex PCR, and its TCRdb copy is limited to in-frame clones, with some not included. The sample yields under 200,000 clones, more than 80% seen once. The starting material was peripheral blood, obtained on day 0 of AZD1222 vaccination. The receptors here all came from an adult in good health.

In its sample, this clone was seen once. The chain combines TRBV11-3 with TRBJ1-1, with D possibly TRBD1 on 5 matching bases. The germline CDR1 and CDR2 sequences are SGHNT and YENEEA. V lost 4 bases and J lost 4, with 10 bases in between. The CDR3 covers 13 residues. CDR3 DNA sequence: TGTGCCAGCAGCTCGACAGAGCTCACTGAAGCTTTCTTT. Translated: CASSSTELTEAFF.

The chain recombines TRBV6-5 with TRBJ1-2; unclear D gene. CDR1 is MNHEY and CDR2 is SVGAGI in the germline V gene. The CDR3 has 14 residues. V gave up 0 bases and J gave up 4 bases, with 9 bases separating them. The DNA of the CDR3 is TGTGCCAGCAGTTACTCGAGAGGGTCCTATGGCTACACCTTC. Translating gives CASSYSRGSYGYTF.

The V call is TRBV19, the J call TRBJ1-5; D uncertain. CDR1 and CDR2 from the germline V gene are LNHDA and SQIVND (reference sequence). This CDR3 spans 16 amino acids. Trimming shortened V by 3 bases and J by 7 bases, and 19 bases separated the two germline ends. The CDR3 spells CASSIFSIWGGQPQHF. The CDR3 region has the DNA TGTGCCAGTAGTATCTTCTCGATTTGGGGTGGCCAGCCCCAGCATTTT.

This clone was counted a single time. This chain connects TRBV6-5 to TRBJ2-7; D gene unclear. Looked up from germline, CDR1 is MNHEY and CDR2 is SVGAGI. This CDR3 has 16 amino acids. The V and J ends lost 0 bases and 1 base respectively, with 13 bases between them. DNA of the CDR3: TGTGCCAGCAGTTACTCGCCACGGTCTCTGTCCTACGAGCAGTACTTC. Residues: CASSYSPRSLSYEQYF.

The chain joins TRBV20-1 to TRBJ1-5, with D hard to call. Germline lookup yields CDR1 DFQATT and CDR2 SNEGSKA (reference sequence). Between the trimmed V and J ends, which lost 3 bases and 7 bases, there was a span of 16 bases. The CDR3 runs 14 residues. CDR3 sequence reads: CSASLGSSGQPQHF. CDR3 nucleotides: TGCAGTGCTAGTTTGGGGTCTTCGGGGCAGCCCCAGCATTTT.

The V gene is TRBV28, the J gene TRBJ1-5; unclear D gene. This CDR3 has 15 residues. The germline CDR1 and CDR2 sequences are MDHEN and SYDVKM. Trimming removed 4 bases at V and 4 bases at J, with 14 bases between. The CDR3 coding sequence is TGTGCCAGCAGTTCGATCGGGGTCTCTAATCAGCCCCAGCATTTT. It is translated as CASSSIGVSNQPQHF.

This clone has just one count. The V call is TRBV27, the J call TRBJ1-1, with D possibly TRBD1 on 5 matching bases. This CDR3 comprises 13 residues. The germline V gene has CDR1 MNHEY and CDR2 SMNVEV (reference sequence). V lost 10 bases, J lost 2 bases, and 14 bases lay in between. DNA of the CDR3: TGTGCCACCCGCCGACAGATCAACACTGAAGCTTTCTTT. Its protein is CATRRQINTEAFF.

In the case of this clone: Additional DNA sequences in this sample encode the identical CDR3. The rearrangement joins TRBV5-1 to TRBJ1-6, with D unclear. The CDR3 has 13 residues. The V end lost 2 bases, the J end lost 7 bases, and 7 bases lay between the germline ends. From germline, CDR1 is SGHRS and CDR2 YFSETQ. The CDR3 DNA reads TGCGCCAGCAGCTTAGGTCCCAATTCACCCCTCCACTTT. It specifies CASSLGPNSPLHF. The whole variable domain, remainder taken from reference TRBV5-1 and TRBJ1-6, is KAGVTQTPRYLIKTRGQQVTLSCSPISGHRSVSWYQQTPGQGLQFLFEYFSETQRNKGNFPGRFSGRQFSNSRSEMNVSTLELGDSALYLCASSLGPNSPLHFGNGTRLTVT.

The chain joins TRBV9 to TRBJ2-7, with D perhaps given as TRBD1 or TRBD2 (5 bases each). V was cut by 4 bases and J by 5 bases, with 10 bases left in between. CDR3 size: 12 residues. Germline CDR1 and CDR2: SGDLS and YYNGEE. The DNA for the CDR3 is TGTGCCAGCAGCTCACGGGGCCACGAGCAGTACTTC. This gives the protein CASSSRGHEQYF.

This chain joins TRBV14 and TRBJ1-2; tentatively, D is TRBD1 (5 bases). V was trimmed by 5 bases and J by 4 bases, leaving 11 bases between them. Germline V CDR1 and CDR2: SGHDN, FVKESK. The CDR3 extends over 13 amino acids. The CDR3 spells CASSKTGSYGYTF. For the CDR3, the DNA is TGTGCCAGCAGCAAAACAGGCTCCTATGGCTACACCTTC.

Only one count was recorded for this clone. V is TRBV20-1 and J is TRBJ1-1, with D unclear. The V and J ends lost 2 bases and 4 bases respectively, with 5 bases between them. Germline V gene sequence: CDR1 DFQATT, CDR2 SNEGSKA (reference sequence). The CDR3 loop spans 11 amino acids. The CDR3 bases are TGCAGTGCTAGATGGAGCACTGAAGCTTTCTTT. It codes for CSARWSTEAFF.

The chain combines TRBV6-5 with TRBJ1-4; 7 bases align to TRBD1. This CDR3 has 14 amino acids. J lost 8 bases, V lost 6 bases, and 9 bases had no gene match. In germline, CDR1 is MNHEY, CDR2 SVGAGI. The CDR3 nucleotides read TGTGCCAGCAGAGCGGAGGGGGCTGGGGAAAAACTGTTTTTT. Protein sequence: CASRAEGAGEKLFF.

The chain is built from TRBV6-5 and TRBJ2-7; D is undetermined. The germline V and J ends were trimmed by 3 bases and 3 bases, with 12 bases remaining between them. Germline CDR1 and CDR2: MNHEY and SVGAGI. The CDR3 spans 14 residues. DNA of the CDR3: TGTGCCAGCAGTTATAACAGTCGCTACTACGAGCAGTACTTC. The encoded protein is CASSYNSRYYEQYF.

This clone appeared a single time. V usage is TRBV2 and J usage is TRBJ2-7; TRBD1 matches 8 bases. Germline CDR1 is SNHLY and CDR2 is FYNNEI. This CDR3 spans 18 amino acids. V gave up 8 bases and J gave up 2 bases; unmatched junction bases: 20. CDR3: CASGRFTGTGYGTYEQYF. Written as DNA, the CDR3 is TGTGCCAGCGGACGATTTACCGGGACAGGCTATGGAACCTACGAGCAGTACTTC.

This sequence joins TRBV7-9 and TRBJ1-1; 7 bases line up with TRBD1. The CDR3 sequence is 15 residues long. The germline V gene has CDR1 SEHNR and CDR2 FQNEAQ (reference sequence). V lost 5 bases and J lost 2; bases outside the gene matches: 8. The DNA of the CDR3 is TGTGCCAGCAGCCGGGGACAGATAGTAAACACTGAAGCTTTCTTT. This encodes CASSRGQIVNTEAFF.

The CDR3 sequence is CASSLEAGAYNEQFF. The CDR3 coding sequence is TGTGCCAGCAGCTTGGAAGCGGGGGCATACAATGAGCAGTTCTTC. The chain recombines TRBV5-4 with TRBJ2-1, with TRBD2 matching over 8 bases. This CDR3 region has 15 residues. The V and J ends lost 0 bases and 4 bases, in that order; junction bases with no gene match: 3. The germline CDR1 and CDR2 sequences are SGHNT and YYREEE (reference sequence).

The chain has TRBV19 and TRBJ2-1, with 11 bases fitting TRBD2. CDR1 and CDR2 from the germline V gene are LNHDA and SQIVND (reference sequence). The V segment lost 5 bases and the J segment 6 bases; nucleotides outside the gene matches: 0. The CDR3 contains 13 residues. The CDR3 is CASSGTSGNEQFF. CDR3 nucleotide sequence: TGTGCCAGTAGTGGGACTAGCGGCAATGAGCAGTTCTTC.

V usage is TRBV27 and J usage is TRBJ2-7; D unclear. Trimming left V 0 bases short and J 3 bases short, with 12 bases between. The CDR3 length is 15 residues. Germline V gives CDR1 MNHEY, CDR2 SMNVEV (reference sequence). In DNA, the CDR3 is TGTGCCAGCAGTTTATCCCCCGGCTGGGTCTACGAGCAGTACTTC. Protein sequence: CASSLSPGWVYEQYF.

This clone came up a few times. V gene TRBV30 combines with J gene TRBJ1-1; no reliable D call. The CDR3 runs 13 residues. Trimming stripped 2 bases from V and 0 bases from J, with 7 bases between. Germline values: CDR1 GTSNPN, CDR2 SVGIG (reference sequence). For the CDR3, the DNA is TGTGCCTGGAGTACATCAGTGAACACTGAAGCTTTCTTT. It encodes CAWSTSVNTEAFF.

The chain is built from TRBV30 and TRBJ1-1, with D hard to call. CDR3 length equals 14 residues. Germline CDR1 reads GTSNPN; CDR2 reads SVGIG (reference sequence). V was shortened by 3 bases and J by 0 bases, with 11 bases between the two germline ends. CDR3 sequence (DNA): TGTGCCTGGAGCCGGGAGTCACTGAACACTGAAGCTTTCTTT. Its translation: CAWSRESLNTEAFF.

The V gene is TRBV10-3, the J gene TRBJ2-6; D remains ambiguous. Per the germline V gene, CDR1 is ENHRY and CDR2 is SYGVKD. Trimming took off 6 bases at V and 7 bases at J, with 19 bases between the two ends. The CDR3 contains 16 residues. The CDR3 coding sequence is TGTGCCATCAGCTCCAATCCCTTGGGGTCAGCCAACGTCCTGACTTTC. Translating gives CAISSNPLGSANVLTF.

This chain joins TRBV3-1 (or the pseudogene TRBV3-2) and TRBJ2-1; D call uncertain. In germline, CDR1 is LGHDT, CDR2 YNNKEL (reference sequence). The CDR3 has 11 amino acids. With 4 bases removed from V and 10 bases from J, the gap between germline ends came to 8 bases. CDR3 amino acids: CASSRTVEQFF. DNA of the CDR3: TGTGCCAGCAGCCGAACGGTAGAGCAGTTCTTC.

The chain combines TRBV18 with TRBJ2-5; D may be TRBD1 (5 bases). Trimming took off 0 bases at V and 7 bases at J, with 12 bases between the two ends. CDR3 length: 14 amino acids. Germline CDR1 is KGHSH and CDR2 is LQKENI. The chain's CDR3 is CASSPPGQAATQYF. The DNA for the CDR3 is TGTGCCAGCTCACCACCGGGGCAGGCCGCGACCCAGTACTTC.

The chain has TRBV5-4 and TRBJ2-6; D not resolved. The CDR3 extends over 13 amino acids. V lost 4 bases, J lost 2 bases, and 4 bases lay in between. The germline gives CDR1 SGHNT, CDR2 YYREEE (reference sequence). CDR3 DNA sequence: TGTGCCAGCAGCCCACCTGGGGCCAACGTCCTGACTTTC. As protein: CASSPPGANVLTF.

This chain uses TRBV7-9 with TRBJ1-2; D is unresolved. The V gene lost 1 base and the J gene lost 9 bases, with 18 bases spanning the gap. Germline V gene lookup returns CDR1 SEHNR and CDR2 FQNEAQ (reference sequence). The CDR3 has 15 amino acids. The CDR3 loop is CASSLVLGPRRSYTF. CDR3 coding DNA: TGTGCCAGCAGCTTAGTTTTGGGCCCACGTAGGAGCTACACCTTC.

The CDR3 loop is CASSSPDRTYEQYF. CDR3 sequence (DNA): TGTGCCAGCAGCTCCCCAGACAGAACCTACGAGCAGTACTTC. The chain links TRBV7-9 to TRBJ2-7, with D perhaps TRBD1 (5 bases). Between the trimmed V and J ends, which lost 4 bases and 2 bases, there was a span of 12 bases. The CDR3 contains 14 residues. Germline values: CDR1 SEHNR, CDR2 FQNEAQ (reference sequence).